Listed here are 31 T cell receptor beta chains from one sample, sequenced in a study of vaccination effects on CD4 cells after COVID-19. Upon completion of roughly ten days in culture, CD4+ T cells were isolated. Some clones are missing from TCRdb's copy, which holds only in-frame ones; the method was immunoSEQ multiplex PCR. The sample carries tens of thousands of clones, 65% to 75% recorded once. These receptors lack a known antigen. The sample consisted of CD4+ T cells from PBMCs cultured without peptide, taken before COVID-19 vaccination. Source of these receptors: a human donor who had a prior SARS-CoV-2 infection.

The rearrangement links TRBV7-2 to TRBJ2-1, with 12 bases that match TRBD2. V gave up 5 bases and J gave up 5 bases; unmatched junction bases: 4. The CDR3 consists of 15 residues. CDR1 is SGHTA, CDR2 FQGNSA, per germline. This CDR3 reads CASSHGLAGNNEQFF. CDR3 coding DNA: TGTGCCAGCAGCCACGGACTAGCGGGGAACAATGAGCAGTTCTTC.

V and J are TRBV30 and TRBJ2-7; D is tentatively TRBD1 or TRBD2 (6 bases each). V lost 2 bases and J 1 base, leaving 15 bases between the germline ends. The CDR3 is 15 amino acids. Germline V gene data show CDR1 as GTSNPN and CDR2 as SVGIG (reference sequence). The CDR3 spells CAWSSFRGRSYEQYF. CDR3 coding DNA: TGTGCCTGGAGTTCGTTCCGGGGGCGGTCCTACGAGCAGTACTTC.

The CDR3 DNA follows: TGTGCCAGCAGCTTAGCCCGGCTAGCGGGTAACACCGGGGAGCTGTTTTTT. Protein: CASSLARLAGNTGELFF. The chain combines TRBV7-8 with TRBJ2-2; 8 nucleotides line up with TRBD2. The CDR3 spans 17 residues. Unmatched junction bases numbered 5, after V lost 0 bases and J lost 2 bases. The germline V gene has CDR1 SGHVS and CDR2 FQNEAQ.

V is TRBV27 and J is TRBJ2-7; D gene uncertain. Germline V lookup: CDR1 MNHEY, CDR2 SMNVEV (reference sequence). There are 16 residues in the CDR3. The ends were cut back, 5 bases at V and 3 bases at J, with 20 bases in the middle. The DNA of the CDR3 is TGTGCCAGCAGTCGCTTTTCGGCGACACTGAACTACGAGCAGTACTTC. It codes for CASSRFSATLNYEQYF.

This clone turned up a few times. The chain is built from TRBV27 and TRBJ1-1; D unresolved. Looked up from germline, CDR1 is MNHEY and CDR2 is SMNVEV (reference sequence). The V end lost 1 base, the J end lost 1 base, and 4 bases lay between the germline ends. This CDR3 contains 13 residues. Written as DNA, the CDR3 is TGTGCCAGCAGTTTATGGCAGAACACTGAAGCTTTCTTT. This encodes CASSLWQNTEAFF.

The chain recombines TRBV27 with TRBJ2-2, with D perhaps TRBD2 (5 bases). The CDR3 extends over 16 amino acids. Trimming stripped 5 bases from V and 9 bases from J, with 22 bases between. CDR1 MNHEY and CDR2 SMNVEV come from the germline V gene (reference sequence). The CDR3 DNA sequence: TGTGCCAGCAGTCCCGATTACGTTCCATCGGGGTGGGAGCTGTTTTTT. Its translation: CASSPDYVPSGWELFF.

This clone has only a few counts. The chain has TRBV4-1 and TRBJ2-7; TRBD2 matches 9 bases. The V and J ends lost 1 base and 2 bases, in that order; junction bases with no gene match: 3. The CDR3 sequence is 15 residues long. Per the germline V gene, CDR1 is MGHRA and CDR2 is YSYEKL. The CDR3 DNA reads TGCGCCAGCAGCCAAGGACTAGCGGTTACCTACGAGCAGTACTTC. It translates to CASSQGLAVTYEQYF.

This clone has a handful of counts. This chain connects TRBV10-3 to TRBJ2-7; no firm D call. This CDR3 contains 13 residues. V shed 10 bases and J shed 1 base, with 14 bases lying between them. Germline V lookup: CDR1 ENHRY, CDR2 SYGVKD. This chain's CDR3 is CATLDSSSYEQYF. The CDR3 DNA sequence: TGTGCCACCCTCGACTCGTCTTCCTACGAGCAGTACTTC.

The V gene is TRBV10-1, the J gene TRBJ1-6, with D maybe TRBD1 (5 bases). The CDR3 is made up of 11 amino acids. Trimming took 8 bases from V and 10 from J, leaving 9 bases between them. CDR1 and CDR2 (germline): WNHNN, SYGVQD (reference sequence). The CDR3 is CASRAGSPLHF. The CDR3 DNA reads TGCGCCAGCCGCGCAGGGTCACCCCTCCACTTT.

J is TRBJ1-1 and V is TRBV6-1; unclear D gene. V lost 3 bases, J lost 1 base, and 9 bases lay in between. The germline gives CDR1 MNHNS, CDR2 SASEGT. This CDR3 has 14 amino acids. In DNA form, the CDR3 reads TGTGCCAGCAGTGATAGACCCGGGAACACTGAAGCTTTCTTT. It specifies CASSDRPGNTEAFF.

This sequence joins TRBV28 and TRBJ1-3, with TRBD1 matching over 7 bases. Germline CDR1 and CDR2: MDHEN and SYDVKM. V lost 6 bases, J lost 8 bases, and 16 bases stayed unmatched. The CDR3 has 16 amino acids. The CDR3 is CASRPRRGGGGYTIYF. The CDR3 region has the DNA TGTGCCAGCAGACCCAGGAGGGGAGGGGGCGGATACACCATATATTTT.

The rearrangement uses TRBV29-1 and TRBJ2-2, with a possible D match to TRBD2 (5 bases). The V and J ends lost 4 bases and 3 bases respectively, with 12 bases between them. In germline, CDR1 is SQVTM, CDR2 ANQGSEA. CDR3 size: 14 residues. The CDR3 bases are TGCAGCGTTGGAGAAGCGGCCTACACCGGGGAGCTGTTTTTT. Protein product: CSVGEAAYTGELFF.

This rearrangement joins TRBV6-5 to TRBJ2-5; the match to TRBD1 covers 9 bases. Germline CDR1 and CDR2: MNHEY and SVGAGI. This CDR3 has 14 amino acids. The J segment lost 5 bases and the V segment lost 8 bases, leaving 9 bases of the junction unmatched. CDR3 in amino acids: CASSKDRGWETQYF. The CDR3 DNA reads as TGTGCCAGCTCCAAGGACAGGGGCTGGGAGACCCAGTACTTC.

This clone appeared a single time. The chain couples TRBV7-2 to TRBJ2-3; D not resolved. The germline CDR1 and CDR2 sequences are SGHTA and FQGNSA. The V gene lost 1 base and the J gene lost 1 base, with 9 bases spanning the gap. The CDR3 runs to 15 residues. The CDR3 loop reads CASSLVKGRTDTQYF. CDR3 nucleotides: TGTGCCAGCAGCTTAGTTAAGGGCCGCACAGATACGCAGTATTTT.

This clone was picked up a small number of times. This chain joins TRBV5-4 and TRBJ2-3; no firm D call. The V and J ends lost 4 bases and 2 bases respectively, with 5 bases between them. The CDR3 is 12 amino acids. Germline V gives CDR1 SGHNT, CDR2 YYREEE (reference sequence). The CDR3 loop reads CASSQNTDTQYF. The CDR3 DNA sequence: TGTGCCAGCAGCCAAAACACAGATACGCAGTATTTT.

The rearrangement uses TRBV6-5 and TRBJ1-2; 8 nucleotides line up with TRBD1. CDR3 length: 15 residues. Looked up from germline, CDR1 is MNHEY and CDR2 is SVGAGI. The V segment lost 0 bases and the J segment 6 bases; nucleotides outside the gene matches: 6. The CDR3 nucleotides read TGTGCCAGCAGTTACTCAGCGACAGGGGCGAATGGCTACACCTTC. Translating gives CASSYSATGANGYTF.

V and J are TRBV12-3 or TRBV12-4 and TRBJ2-1; 9 bases fit TRBD1. J gave up 6 bases and V 6 bases, and 3 bases lay outside the gene matches. This CDR3 contains 13 residues. Here the CDR3 reads CASRRTGVNEQFF. The DNA of the CDR3 is TGTGCCAGCAGGAGGACAGGGGTCAATGAGCAGTTCTTC.

This chain joins TRBV4-2 and TRBJ1-3, with D tentatively TRBD1 (5 bases). Germline CDR1 is LGHNA and CDR2 is YNFKEQ. V was cut by 0 bases and J by 2 bases, with 8 bases left in between. The CDR3 extends over 15 amino acids. The CDR3 DNA sequence: TGTGCCAGCAGCCAAGACAGGGCGGCTGGAAACACCATATATTTT. This sequence encodes CASSQDRAAGNTIYF.

V is TRBV7-2 and J is TRBJ2-7; a weak D match, TRBD2 (5 bases). The CDR3 is 14 residues long. Trimming pared 0 bases from V and 5 bases from J, leaving 11 bases between. CDR1 is SGHTA and CDR2 is FQGNSA in the germline V gene. The CDR3, as DNA: TGTGCCAGCAGCTTAGCGGGAGCTGGAAACGAGCAGTACTTC. Translated, it gives CASSLAGAGNEQYF. Variable domain in full (rest from reference TRBV7-2 and TRBJ2-7): GAGVSQSPSNKVTEKGKDVELRCDPISGHTALYWYRQSLGQGLEFLIYFQGNSAPDKSGLPSDRFSAERTGGSVSTLTIQRTQQEDSAVYLCASSLAGAGNEQYFGPGTRLTVT.

The CDR3 DNA is TGTGCCAGCAGTTGGACAGGGGATTCCTACGAGCAGTACTTC. As protein: CASSWTGDSYEQYF. This rearrangement joins TRBV6-5 to TRBJ2-7; TRBD1 matches 9 bases. Germline V gene sequence: CDR1 MNHEY, CDR2 SVGAGI. Germline trimming cut 4 bases from V and 1 base from J; bases unmatched to any gene: 2. The CDR3 runs 14 residues.

The V call is TRBV18, the J call TRBJ2-3; 11 nucleotides align to TRBD2. This CDR3 spans 13 amino acids. Germline CDR1 and CDR2: KGHSH and LQKENI. V shed 2 bases, J shed 8 bases, and the junction held 0 bases outside the gene matches. Written as DNA, the CDR3 is TGTGCCAGCTCACCAACTAGCGGGAGTACGCAGTATTTT. Amino acids: CASSPTSGSTQYF.

This chain joins TRBV5-1 and TRBJ1-1; no reliable D call. CDR3 size: 17 residues. CDR1 and CDR2 from the germline V gene are SGHRS and YFSETQ. Trimming stripped 0 bases from V and 1 base from J, with 16 bases between. Here the CDR3 reads CASSLVWAGSTNTEAFF. The CDR3 DNA follows: TGCGCCAGCAGCTTGGTATGGGCGGGGAGTACGAACACTGAAGCTTTCTTT.

V and J are TRBV9 and TRBJ2-1; TRBD1 agrees at 7 bases. Trimming cost V 3 bases and J 4 bases; bases outside gene matches: 7. Germline V gene lookup returns CDR1 SGDLS and CDR2 YYNGEE. The CDR3 covers 15 residues. CDR3 protein: CASSERRDSYNEQFF. The CDR3, as DNA: TGTGCCAGCAGCGAGCGCAGGGACAGTTACAATGAGCAGTTCTTC. The full variable domain, its missing parts supplied by reference TRBV9 and TRBJ2-1, is DSGVTQTPKHLITATGQRVTLRCSPRSGDLSVYWYQQSLDQGLQFLIQYYNGEERAKGNILERFSAQQFPDLHSELNLSSLELGDSALYFCASSERRDSYNEQFFGPGTRLTVL.

The chain joins TRBV30 to TRBJ1-6; 11 nucleotides agree with TRBD1. Germline trimming cut 4 bases from V and 4 bases from J; bases unmatched to any gene: 9. Germline V gives CDR1 GTSNPN, CDR2 SVGIG (reference sequence). The CDR3 covers 17 residues. The CDR3 DNA reads TGTGCCTGGACCAGGGGGACAGGGGGATTTTATAATTCACCCCTCCACTTT. Its translation: CAWTRGTGGFYNSPLHF.

J is TRBJ1-1 and V is TRBV2, with unresolved D. The CDR3 is 13 residues long. The germline V gene has CDR1 SNHLY and CDR2 FYNNEI. The V end was cut by 11 bases, the J end by 1 base, with 14 bases between. The CDR3 reads CACTRIGNTEAFF. CDR3 nucleotides: TGTGCCTGTACGAGGATTGGGAACACTGAAGCTTTCTTT.

This clone came up a few times. V gene TRBV14 combines with J gene TRBJ1-6; no clear D. The CDR3 sequence is 14 residues long. V gave up 1 base and J gave up 4 bases, with 5 bases separating them. Germline V gives CDR1 SGHDN, CDR2 FVKESK. CDR3: CASSQGRYNSPLHF. The DNA for the CDR3 is TGTGCCAGCAGCCAAGGGCGGTATAATTCACCCCTCCACTTT. The complete variable domain, with remaining parts taken from reference TRBV14 and TRBJ1-6, reads EAGVTQFPSHSVIEKGQTVTLRCDPISGHDNLYWYRRVMGKEIKFLLHFVKESKQDESGMPNNRFLAERTGGTYSTLKVQPAELEDSGVYFCASSQGRYNSPLHFGNGTRLTVT.

The CDR3 region is CASLVQAGAPSTDTQYF. The CDR3 DNA sequence: TGTGCCAGCCTCGTTCAGGCGGGAGCACCTAGCACAGATACGCAGTATTTT. The V call is TRBV2, the J call TRBJ2-3, with 7 bases identical to TRBD2. The J segment lost 0 bases and the V segment lost 8 bases, leaving 14 bases of the junction unmatched. CDR3 size: 17 residues. Germline V gene lookup returns CDR1 SNHLY and CDR2 FYNNEI.

This clone showed up just once. This chain joins TRBV18 and TRBJ2-1; 9 bases agree with TRBD1. Germline CDR1 is KGHSH and CDR2 is LQKENI. This CDR3 comprises 15 residues. V shed 1 base, J shed 4 bases, and the junction held 2 bases outside the gene matches. The CDR3 loop is CASSPLGTGYNEQFF. The CDR3 coding sequence is TGTGCCAGCTCACCACTTGGGACAGGGTACAATGAGCAGTTCTTC.

The chain couples TRBV6-1 to TRBJ1-2; the match to TRBD1 covers 9 bases. The germline CDR1 and CDR2 sequences are MNHNS and SASEGT. Trimming cost V 4 bases and J 4 bases; bases outside gene matches: 7. The CDR3 sequence is 15 residues long. The chain's CDR3 is CASSVNRGRGYGYTF. In nucleotides, the CDR3 is TGTGCCAGCAGTGTTAACAGGGGGCGAGGCTATGGCTACACCTTC.

J is TRBJ2-1 and V is TRBV7-5. TRBV7-5 is termed a pseudogene. The CDR3 runs to 14 residues. The CDR3 protein is CARSPGYIHNEQFF. CDR3 nucleotides: TGTGCCAGAAGCCCCGGTTACATTCACAATGAGCAGTTCTTC.

The chain is built from TRBV27 and TRBJ1-2, with D possibly matching TRBD1 (5 bases). Trimming removed 5 bases at V and 1 base at J, with 17 bases between. Germline CDR1 MNHEY, CDR2 SMNVEV (reference sequence). The CDR3 is 16 residues long. The CDR3 sequence: CASSPTGALLNYGYTF. Here the CDR3 DNA reads TGTGCCAGCAGTCCAACAGGAGCCCTACTTAACTATGGCTACACCTTC.